This entry features one T cell receptor (beta chain) sequence. This specimen comes from a study of PD-1 blockade in classical Hodgkin lymphoma. Generated by immunoSEQ multiplex PCR, the TCRdb table keeps only in-frame clones and is missing some. The sample records 100,000 or so clones, approximately 89% being singletons. Per the germline V gene, CDR1 is GTSNPN and CDR2 is SVGIG (reference sequence). The V end was cut by 0 bases, the J end by 8 bases, with 8 bases between. The CDR3 consists of 13 residues. Indicated time point: cycle 4 day 1 (C4D1), after more than five weeks of nivolumab. Every one of the patients relapsed after autologous stem cell transplantation (brentuximab vedotin exposure was variable).

The sample consisted of peripheral blood mononuclear cells (PBMCs), taken before the fourth cycle of nivolumab. The genes are TRBV30 and TRBJ1-6; D gene uncertain. The sequence was collected from a human donor with classical Hodgkin lymphoma. For the CDR3, the DNA is TGTGCCTGGAGTGTAGAGAATGATTCACCCCTCCACTTT. The encoded protein is CAWSVENDSPLHF.